This T cell receptor beta chain was found in a study of blood T cells in healthy people across ages. The CDR3 covers 14 residues. The germline V gene encodes CDR1 MNHEY and CDR2 SMNVEV (reference sequence). V lost 0 bases to trimming and J lost 0 bases, with 5 bases between them. For the second PCR, which ran for about 7 to 12 cycles, a sample-barcoded 5' primer and a J-beta primer mix were used. Sequencing yielded, for each sample, at least 2.5 million paired-end reads carrying CDR3. TCRdb processed the 5' RACE reads anew with MiXCR; each CDR3 protein has one entry. The table records 450,000 to 700,000 distinct CDR3 sequences, 25% to 30% of them present only once. Healthy Caucasian individuals from Russia aged about 6 to 100 were enrolled as donors. Approximately 9.2 milliliters was the volume of peripheral blood drawn from each donor.

The material sequenced was blood. This TCR derives from a woman aged 70-85 years in good health. The chain recombines TRBV27 with TRBJ1-2, with no clear D. The CDR3, as DNA: TGTGCCAGCAGTTTATCGGTACCTAACTATGGCTACACCTTC. Its protein product is CASSLSVPNYGYTF.